This T cell receptor (beta chain) stems from a study of cytotoxic CD8 clonotypes in ibrutinib-treated CLL. Study overall: Overall, roughly 25 responses were partial and 2 complete; following median approximately 73 months, approximately 15 patients stayed remitted and some 12 progressed. Mean values per sample were a few hundred thousand productive templates and about 94,000 productive rearrangements.

This CDR3 is 17 amino acids long. V dropped 0 bases and J dropped 3; count of bases not matched to a gene: 6. Germline loops: CDR1 SGDLS, CDR2 YYNGEE. Assay: immunoSEQ multiplex PCR; the TCRdb copy retains only in-frame clones and omits some. The sample lists 300,000 to 400,000 clones, roughly 71% occurring once. The clonotype was recovered from a human donor with chronic lymphocytic leukemia. The chain links TRBV9 to TRBJ2-7; 13 nucleotides line up with TRBD2. The material sequenced was PBMCs, taken after 36 months of ibrutinib treatment. The CDR3 DNA reads TGTGCCAGCAGCGTAGGGGGTGGACTAGCGGGAGTCTACGAGCAGTACTTC. The encoded protein is CASSVGGGLAGVYEQYF.